Presented here are 26 T cell receptor beta chains from one specimen sequenced in a study of neurological immune-mediated disorders (dated by TCRdb to 2018 to 2020). Library method: 5' RACE. Sequencing was carried out with an Illumina HiSeq 2500. TCRdb reran the public reads through fastp at Q25 and MiXCR, keeping productive beta chains. Each CDR3 protein gets just one entry, which takes the most common genes and DNA from the rows behind it. The sample records around 94,000 distinct CDR3 sequences, roughly 4% of which are singletons. 6% of the sample rests with the top ten. Sequenced sample: PBMCs. The receptors were gathered from a woman aged 18-29 years with multiple sclerosis.

At least ten counts were recorded for this clonotype. This sequence joins TRBV5-1 and TRBJ2-7; 8 positions agree with TRBD2. This CDR3 is built from 15 residues. The junction had 9 bases not matched to a gene; V was cut back by 4 bases and J by 3 bases. Germline lookup yields CDR1 SGHRS and CDR2 YFSETQ. CDR3 protein: CASSKTGGAIYEQYF. DNA for the CDR3: TGCGCCAGCAGCAAGACCGGGGGGGCTATCTACGAGCAGTACTTC.

This clonotype has a count of ten or more. The V gene is TRBV9, the J gene TRBJ1-2, with TRBD1 matching over 8 bases. V was clipped by 0 bases and J by 2 bases; unmatched bases: 3. This CDR3 region has 15 residues. Germline V lookup: CDR1 SGDLS, CDR2 YYNGEE. The CDR3, as DNA: TGTGCCAGCAGCGTAGTCGGGACAGGCAACTATGGCTACACCTTC. It specifies CASSVVGTGNYGYTF.

J is TRBJ2-4 and V is TRBV29-1, with a weak D call TRBD2 (6 bases). Germline V CDR1 and CDR2: SQVTM, ANQGSEA. The CDR3 is 16 residues long. V lost 0 bases and J 3 bases, leaving 15 bases between the germline ends. The DNA of the CDR3 is TGCAGCGTTGAAGATCAAGTCGGGAGTGGCAAAAACATTCAGTACTTC. This encodes CSVEDQVGSGKNIQYF.

This clonotype was detected ten times or more. The gene calls are TRBV7-2 and TRBJ2-7; 9 bases are shared with TRBD2. V dropped 6 bases and J dropped 2; count of bases not matched to a gene: 2. CDR1 is SGHTA and CDR2 is FQGNSA in the germline V gene. The CDR3 covers 13 residues. CDR3 nucleotides: TGTGCCAGCAGGCTAGCGGGGACCTACGAGCAGTACTTC. It encodes CASRLAGTYEQYF. Together with reference TRBV7-2 and TRBJ2-7, the CDR3 gives the full variable domain: GAGVSQSPSNKVTEKGKDVELRCDPISGHTALYWYRQSLGQGLEFLIYFQGNSAPDKSGLPSDRFSAERTGGSVSTLTIQRTQQEDSAVYLCASRLAGTYEQYFGPGTRLTVT.

In its sample, this clonotype was seen many times. This rearrangement joins TRBV4-2 to TRBJ2-1; 12 bases match TRBD2. The CDR3 is made up of 16 amino acids. Germline V gene sequence: CDR1 LGHNA, CDR2 YNFKEQ. The ends lost 2 bases at V and 7 bases at J; junction bases unmatched: 6. Here the CDR3 DNA reads TGTGCCAGCAGCCAACTAGCGGGGGGGCATGAAAATGAGCAGTTCTTC. This translates into CASSQLAGGHENEQFF.

This clonotype was detected ten times or more. This chain links TRBV29-1 with TRBJ2-2, with D possibly being TRBD2 (5 bases). This CDR3 is built from 15 residues. The germline V and J ends were trimmed by 6 bases and 0 bases, with 14 bases remaining between them. Per germline, CDR1 SQVTM and CDR2 ANQGSEA. Written as DNA, the CDR3 is TGCAGCGTCCGGCTAGCCCCAGCGAACACCGGGGAGCTGTTTTTT. Protein: CSVRLAPANTGELFF.

This clonotype has a handful of counts. An end of the junction differs from the germline gene, which may be a read error. This rearrangement joins TRBV27 to TRBJ2-7; 9 bases fit TRBD2. CDR1 is MNHEY, CDR2 SMNVEV, per germline (reference sequence). CDR3 length: 16 residues. Written as DNA, the CDR3 is TGCACCAGCAGTTTATTAGTACTAGCGGGCACCTACGAGCAGTACTTC. Its protein product is CTSSLLVLAGTYEQYF.

There are many counts of this clonotype. This chain joins TRBV5-1 and TRBJ1-1, with D perhaps matching TRBD1 (6 bases). This CDR3 has 13 residues. V was shortened by 4 bases and J by 1 base, with 8 bases between the two germline ends. Germline values: CDR1 SGHRS, CDR2 YFSETQ. DNA for the CDR3: TGCGCCAGCAGCCCGACAGGGAACACTGAAGCTTTCTTT. Protein sequence: CASSPTGNTEAFF.

Many counts were recorded for this clonotype. The chain uses TRBV5-1 and TRBJ2-3; the match to TRBD2 covers 10 bases. The CDR3 contains 16 residues. J was trimmed by 2 bases and V by 0 bases; bases with no gene match: 3. From germline, CDR1 is SGHRS and CDR2 YFSETQ. The chain's CDR3 is CASSLASGSVTDTQYF. The DNA of the CDR3 is TGCGCCAGCAGCTTGGCTAGCGGGAGCGTCACAGATACGCAGTATTTT.

This clonotype was detected many times. This sequence joins TRBV5-1 and TRBJ1-1; perhaps TRBD1 as D (5 bases). CDR3 length: 13 residues. Trimming removed 2 bases from V and 5 bases from J, with 10 bases in between. In germline, CDR1 is SGHRS, CDR2 YFSETQ. In DNA, the CDR3 is TGCGCCAGCAGCTTTTCACGACAGACTGAAGCTTTCTTT. Translating gives CASSFSRQTEAFF. Variable domain in full (rest from reference TRBV5-1 and TRBJ1-1): KAGVTQTPRYLIKTRGQQVTLSCSPISGHRSVSWYQQTPGQGLQFLFEYFSETQRNKGNFPGRFSGRQFSNSRSEMNVSTLELGDSALYLCASSFSRQTEAFFGQGTRLTVV.

This clonotype was detected many times. The rearrangement joins TRBV29-1 to TRBJ2-1; D ambiguous. Between the trimmed V and J ends, which lost 1 base and 1 base, there was a span of 11 bases. This CDR3 has 15 amino acids. CDR1 SQVTM and CDR2 ANQGSEA come from the germline V gene. CDR3 residues: CSVEGSGPSYNEQFF. Here the CDR3 DNA reads TGCAGCGTTGAAGGATCGGGTCCTTCCTACAATGAGCAGTTCTTC.

There are many counts of this clonotype. The chain joins TRBV5-1 to TRBJ2-2, with no clear D. V dropped 0 bases and J dropped 0 bases, with 6 bases sitting between them. Germline V gene sequence: CDR1 SGHRS, CDR2 YFSETQ. This CDR3 is 15 amino acids long. DNA for the CDR3: TGCGCCAGCAGCTTGGGGGATACGAACACCGGGGAGCTGTTTTTT. This gives the protein CASSLGDTNTGELFF.

This clonotype occurred a few times. The chain combines TRBV10-3 with TRBJ1-4; D gene uncertain. Trimming cost V 7 bases and J 0 bases, with 12 bases left between them. The CDR3 sequence is 15 residues long. Germline CDR1 reads ENHRY; CDR2 reads SYGVKD. CDR3 nucleotides: TGTGCCATCACGAAAGGCCTTTCAACTAATGAAAAACTGTTTTTT. Protein: CAITKGLSTNEKLFF.

This clonotype appeared many times. The CDR3 reads CASSLSGRRNTGELFF. CDR3 bases: TGTGCCAGCAGTTTAAGCGGGAGGAGGAACACCGGGGAGCTGTTTTTT. J is TRBJ2-2 and V is TRBV2; 9 nucleotides line up with TRBD2. Trimming at V came to 5 bases and at J to 1 base, leaving 5 bases not matched to a gene. The CDR3 covers 16 residues. CDR1 and CDR2 from the germline V gene are SNHLY and FYNNEI.

There are a few counts of this clonotype. This rearrangement joins TRBV5-4 to TRBJ1-1; D gene unclear. The CDR3 extends over 22 amino acids. With 9 bases removed from V and 8 bases from J, the gap between germline ends came to 47 bases. Germline assignment: CDR1 SGHNT and CDR2 YYREEE (reference sequence). The CDR3: CAMLWLSCWHRDTRPSPPEAFF. In DNA, the CDR3 is TGTGCCATGCTGTGGCTAAGCTGCTGGCACAGAGATACACGGCCGAGTCCCCCGGAAGCTTTCTTT.

This clonotype was observed many times. This chain joins TRBV12-3 or TRBV12-4 and TRBJ2-1; 9 bases fit TRBD2. CDR3 length: 15 amino acids. Unmatched junction bases numbered 9, after V lost 7 bases and J lost 5 bases. Here the CDR3 reads CASTRVAGVDNEQFF. The CDR3 bases are TGTGCCAGCACCCGGGTAGCGGGGGTGGACAATGAGCAGTTCTTC.

This clonotype was counted many times. The genes are TRBV5-1 and TRBJ1-3, with 7 nucleotides matching TRBD1. From germline, CDR1 is SGHRS and CDR2 YFSETQ. This CDR3 has 16 amino acids. The V segment lost 4 bases and the J segment 0 bases; nucleotides outside the gene matches: 7. The CDR3 sequence: CASSGGQTSSGNTIYF. In nucleotides, the CDR3 is TGCGCCAGCAGCGGGGGACAGACTTCCTCTGGAAACACCATATATTTT.

Concerning this clonotype: The junction does not match germline at one end; this may be a read error. The rearrangement links TRBV4-3 to TRBJ2-1; TRBD2 might be the D (6 bases). Germline V gene sequence: CDR1 LGHNA, CDR2 YSLEER. This CDR3 comprises 16 residues. In DNA form, the CDR3 reads TGCGCCAGCAGCCAAGATCGGGTGGGAGGATACACTGAGCAGTTCTTC. This translates into CASSQDRVGGYTEQFF.

This clonotype was observed at least ten times. The J gene is TRBJ1-4, the V gene TRBV5-1; no clear D gene. Germline CDR1 reads SGHRS; CDR2 reads YFSETQ. The V end was cut by 4 bases, the J end by 3 bases, with 10 bases between. This CDR3 is 14 amino acids long. The CDR3 region has the DNA TGCGCCAGCAGCATAACGGCCCCTAATGAAAAACTGTTTTTT. It yields the protein CASSITAPNEKLFF.

This clonotype was counted ten times or more. The rearrangement joins TRBV20-1 to TRBJ1-5; a possible D gene is TRBD1 (6 bases). This CDR3 region has 13 residues. Trimming cost V 3 bases and J 1 base, with 7 bases left between them. CDR1 is DFQATT and CDR2 is SNEGSKA in the germline V gene (reference sequence). The CDR3 protein is CSARDRSNQPQHF. CDR3 nucleotides: TGCAGTGCTAGGGACAGAAGCAATCAGCCCCAGCATTTT.

This clonotype was recorded many times. This chain connects TRBV7-6 to TRBJ1-5, with 8 bases fitting TRBD1. This CDR3 is 15 amino acids long. Germline lookup yields CDR1 SGHVS and CDR2 FNYEAQ. J lost 6 bases, V lost 6 bases, and 10 bases had no gene match. DNA of the CDR3: TGTGCCAGCAGTTCAGGGTCAGGGGGCGGTCAGCCCCAGCATTTT. Its translation: CASSSGSGGGQPQHF.

This clonotype came up many times. The chain joins TRBV12-3 or TRBV12-4 to TRBJ2-7; D gene unclear. This CDR3 region has 14 residues. V was clipped by 3 bases and J by 3 bases, with 12 bases between them. The CDR3 DNA is TGTGCCAGCAGTTTTAGTCTTGGGAACTACGAGCAGTACTTC. This codes for CASSFSLGNYEQYF.

This clonotype appeared many times. The chain employs TRBV7-8 and TRBJ1-2; maybe TRBD1 (6 bases). The CDR3 is made up of 15 amino acids. Germline CDR1 and CDR2: SGHVS and FQNEAQ. Trimming removed 1 base from V and 4 bases from J, with 13 bases in between. The CDR3 bases are TGTGCCAGCAGCTTAGAGGGGGGGCAAGTCTATGGCTACACCTTC. This gives the protein CASSLEGGQVYGYTF.

The chain recombines TRBV3-1 with TRBJ1-3; possibly TRBD1 for D (6 bases). Per the germline V gene, CDR1 is LGHDT and CDR2 is YNNKEL (reference sequence). With 3 bases removed from V and 12 bases from J, the gap between germline ends came to 27 bases. CDR3 length: 17 amino acids. This CDR3 reads CASSQVGTFITGKNIYF. CDR3 DNA: TGTGCCAGCAGCCAGGTTGGGACATTCATCACTGGAAAAAACATATATTTT.

This clonotype was recorded at least ten times. This chain uses TRBV25-1 with TRBJ2-3; tentatively, D is TRBD2 (5 bases). The V end lost 7 bases, the J end lost 3 bases, and 11 bases lay between the germline ends. The length of the CDR3 is 13 residues. From germline, CDR1 is MGHDK and CDR2 SYGVNS. Written as DNA, the CDR3 is TGTGCCAGCAAAGGCCTAGCTACAGATACGCAGTATTTT. It codes for CASKGLATDTQYF. The variable domain in full, with the rest retrieved from reference TRBV25-1 and TRBJ2-3, is EADIYQTPRYLVIGTGKKITLECSQTMGHDKMYWYQQDPGMELHLIHYSYGVNSTEKGDLSSESTVSRIRTEHFPLTLESARPSHTSQYLCASKGLATDTQYFGPGTRLTVL.

In its sample, this clonotype was seen a few times. A clone one base away is much larger, so this may be a read error. The V and J genes are TRBV24-1 and TRBJ1-1; no clear D gene. The CDR3 totals 13 residues. Germline CDR1 is KGHDR and CDR2 is SFDVKD. The chain's CDR3 is CANSRGGYTEAFF. CDR3 bases: TGTGCCAACAGTCGGGGAGGTTACACTGAAGCTTTCTTT.